This T cell receptor (beta chain) comes out of a study of blood T cell repertoires in COVID-19. The overall study: The United States, Italy and Spain provided the acute and convalescent COVID-19 samples. From T cells, B-cell-depleted T cells, or PBMCs came the material, which was cDNA or gDNA.

Study members were between roughly 18 and 100 years old and lived in approximately 25 US regions. Symptom resolution, clearance, or two negative PCRs marked donors in Cohort 3 as recovered. Measured with immunoSEQ multiplex PCR; TCRdb has only the in-frame clones, and not every one. The data hold a few hundred thousand clones, with roughly nine tenths observed a single time. CDR3 size: 12 residues. The junction had 1 base not matched to a gene; V was cut back by 4 bases and J by 7 bases. The sample comprised PBMCs or T cells enriched from blood (not recorded which). The chain has TRBV12-3 or TRBV12-4 and TRBJ1-2; 9 bases match TRBD1. The TCR was taken from a woman in her 30s who had recovered from COVID-19. The CDR3 bases are TGTGCCAGCAGTTCGACAGGGGGTGGCTACACCTTC. It translates to CASSSTGGGYTF.